Following are 7 T cell receptor beta chains from one sample sequenced in a study of blood T cell repertoires in COVID-19. The method was immunoSEQ multiplex PCR; TCRdb's version includes in-frame clones alone and lacks a portion of them. The table shows 35,000 to 50,000 clones, with more than 75% occurring only once. Specimen: peripheral blood. These receptors originate from a man older than 75 with acute or convalescent COVID-19.

This clone was recorded only once. The chain has TRBV5-1 and TRBJ2-5; 8 bases are a match to TRBD2. The CDR3 has 14 residues. V was pared by 4 bases and J by 2 bases, with 4 bases of the junction left unmatched. The germline gives CDR1 SGHRS, CDR2 YFSETQ. CDR3 loop: CASSPGGAQETQYF. The CDR3 DNA reads as TGCGCCAGCAGCCCGGGGGGGGCTCAAGAGACCCAGTACTTC.

The chain employs TRBV19 and TRBJ2-3; 9 positions agree with TRBD2. V was clipped by 8 bases and J by 4 bases; unmatched bases: 10. CDR1 and CDR2 (germline): LNHDA, SQIVND (reference sequence). The CDR3 has 15 amino acids. CDR3 residues: CASRSSGVAADTQYF. The CDR3 bases are TGTGCCAGTCGTTCTAGCGGGGTTGCTGCAGATACGCAGTATTTT.

This chain uses TRBV5-1 with TRBJ2-7; 16 bases are shared with TRBD2. The CDR3 contains 18 residues. The junction had 11 bases not matched to a gene; V was cut back by 3 bases and J by 5 bases. The germline V gene has CDR1 SGHRS and CDR2 YFSETQ. CDR3 in DNA: TGCGCCAGCAGCTCAGGGACTAGCGGGGGGGCTAGGCTCGACGAGCAGTACTTC. It yields the protein CASSSGTSGGARLDEQYF.

The genes are TRBV7-3 and TRBJ2-2; TRBD1 is a possible D gene (6 bases). In germline, CDR1 is SGHTA, CDR2 FQGTGA. The CDR3 extends over 14 amino acids. V was pared by 5 bases and J by 3 bases, with 10 bases between. The CDR3 spells CASSPGGDTGELFF. CDR3 DNA: TGTGCCAGCAGCCCTGGGGGCGACACCGGGGAGCTGTTTTTT.

This clone appeared a single time. This chain joins TRBV11-2 and TRBJ2-2, with 7 bases matching TRBD2. Losses at the gene ends were 2 bases for V and 0 bases for J; bases not matched to a gene: 12. The CDR3 has 19 residues. CDR1 is SGHAT and CDR2 is FQNNGV in the germline V gene. The CDR3 nucleotides are TGTGCCAGCAGCTTAATGGCGGGGGTAGGGAGTACGAACACCGGGGAGCTGTTTTTT. This sequence encodes CASSLMAGVGSTNTGELFF.

Notes on this clone: This clone may be a read error of a much larger clone one base away. The sample carries other DNA sequences with the same CDR3. The DNA of the CDR3 is TGTGCCAGCAGTCCTGAGCCTGGGAGTGAGCAGTTCTTC. Translation: CASSPEPGSEQFF. J is TRBJ2-1 and V is TRBV11-2; TRBD2 might be the D (5 bases). This CDR3 spans 13 amino acids. Germline V gives CDR1 SGHAT, CDR2 FQNNGV. V lost 6 bases and J 9 bases, leaving 15 bases between the germline ends.

The chain links TRBV19 to TRBJ2-3; D is possibly TRBD2 (5 bases). CDR1 LNHDA and CDR2 SQIVND come from the germline V gene (reference sequence). V lost 5 bases and J 2 bases, leaving 14 bases between the germline ends. The CDR3 has 15 residues. DNA for the CDR3: TGTGCCAGTAGTCCCTCGGACTTACCCACAGATACGCAGTATTTT. It translates to CASSPSDLPTDTQYF.